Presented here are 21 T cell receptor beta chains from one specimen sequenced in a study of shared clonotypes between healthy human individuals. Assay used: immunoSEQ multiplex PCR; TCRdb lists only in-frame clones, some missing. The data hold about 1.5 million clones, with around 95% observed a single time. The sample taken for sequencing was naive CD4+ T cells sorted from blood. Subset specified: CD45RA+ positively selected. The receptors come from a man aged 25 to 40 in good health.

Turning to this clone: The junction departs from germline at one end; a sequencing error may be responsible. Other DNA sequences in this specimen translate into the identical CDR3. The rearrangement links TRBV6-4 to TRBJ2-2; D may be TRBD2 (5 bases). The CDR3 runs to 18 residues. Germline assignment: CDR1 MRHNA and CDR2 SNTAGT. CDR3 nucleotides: TGCGCCAGCAGTTCCCTTCCGGGAACCGGTCCTAACACCGGGGAGCTGTTTTTT. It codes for CASSSLPGTGPNTGELFF.

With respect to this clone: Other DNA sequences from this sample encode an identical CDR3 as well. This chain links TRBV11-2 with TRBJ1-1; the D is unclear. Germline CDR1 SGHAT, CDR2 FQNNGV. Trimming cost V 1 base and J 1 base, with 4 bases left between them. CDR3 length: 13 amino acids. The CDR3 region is CASSLVGNTEAFF. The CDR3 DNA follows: TGTGCCAGCAGCTTAGTGGGGAACACTGAAGCTTTCTTT. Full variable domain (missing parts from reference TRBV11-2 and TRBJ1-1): EAGVAQSPRYKIIEKRQSVAFWCNPISGHATLYWYQQILGQGPKLLIQFQNNGVVDDSQLPKDRFSAERLKGVDSTLKIQPAKLEDSAVYLCASSLVGNTEAFFGQGTRLTVV.

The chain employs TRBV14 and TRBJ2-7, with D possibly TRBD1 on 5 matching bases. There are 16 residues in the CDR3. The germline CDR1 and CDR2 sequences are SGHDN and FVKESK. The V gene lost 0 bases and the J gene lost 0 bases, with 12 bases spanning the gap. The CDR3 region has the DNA TGTGCCAGCAGCCAAGATAGGGGAAAGAGCTCCTACGAGCAGTACTTC. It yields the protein CASSQDRGKSSYEQYF.

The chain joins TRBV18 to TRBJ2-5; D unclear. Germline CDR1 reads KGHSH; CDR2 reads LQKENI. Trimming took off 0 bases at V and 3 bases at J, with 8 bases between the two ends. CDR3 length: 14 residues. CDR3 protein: CASSPPETKETQYF. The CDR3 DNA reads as TGTGCCAGCTCACCACCAGAGACGAAAGAGACCCAGTACTTC.

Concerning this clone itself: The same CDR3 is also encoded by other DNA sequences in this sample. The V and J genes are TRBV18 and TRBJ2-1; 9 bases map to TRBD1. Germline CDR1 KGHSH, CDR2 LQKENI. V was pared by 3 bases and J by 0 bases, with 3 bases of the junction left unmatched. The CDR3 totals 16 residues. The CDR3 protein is CASSPTGGSSYNEQFF. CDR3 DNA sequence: TGTGCCAGCTCACCCACAGGGGGCTCCTCCTACAATGAGCAGTTCTTC.

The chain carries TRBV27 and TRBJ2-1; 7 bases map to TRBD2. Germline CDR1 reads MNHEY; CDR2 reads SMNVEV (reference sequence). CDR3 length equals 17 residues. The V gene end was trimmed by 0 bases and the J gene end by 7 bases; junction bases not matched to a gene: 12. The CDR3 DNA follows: TGTGCCAGCAGTTTATCTAGGTTGGCGGGAGTGGGTAATGAGCAGTTCTTC. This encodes CASSLSRLAGVGNEQFF.

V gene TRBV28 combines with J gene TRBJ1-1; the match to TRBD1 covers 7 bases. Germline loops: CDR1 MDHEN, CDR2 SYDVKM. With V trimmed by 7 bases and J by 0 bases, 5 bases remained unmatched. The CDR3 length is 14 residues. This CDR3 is CASTLDRLNTEAFF. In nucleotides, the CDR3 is TGTGCCAGCACCTTGGACAGGTTGAACACTGAAGCTTTCTTT.

This chain's CDR3 is CASRRTSGWSYNEQFF. The CDR3 DNA follows: TGTGCCAGCAGGCGGACTAGCGGGTGGTCCTACAATGAGCAGTTCTTC. This chain uses TRBV2 with TRBJ2-1, with TRBD2 matching over 11 bases. Germline V gene lookup returns CDR1 SNHLY and CDR2 FYNNEI. The CDR3 runs 16 residues. J lost 1 base, V lost 6 bases, and 5 bases had no gene match.

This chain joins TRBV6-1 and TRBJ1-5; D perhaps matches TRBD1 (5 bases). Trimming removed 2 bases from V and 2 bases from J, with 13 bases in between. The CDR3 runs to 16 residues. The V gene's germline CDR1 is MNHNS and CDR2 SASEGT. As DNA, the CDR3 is TGTGCCAGCAGTGAAAATAGGGGCACTGGCAATCAGCCCCAGCATTTT. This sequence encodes CASSENRGTGNQPQHF.

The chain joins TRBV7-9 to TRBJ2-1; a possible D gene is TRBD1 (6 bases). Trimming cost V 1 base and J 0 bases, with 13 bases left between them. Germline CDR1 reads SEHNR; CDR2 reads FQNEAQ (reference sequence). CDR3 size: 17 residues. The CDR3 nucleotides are TGTGCCAGCAGCTTAGTCTCAGGGGTTTACTCCTACAATGAGCAGTTCTTC. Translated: CASSLVSGVYSYNEQFF.

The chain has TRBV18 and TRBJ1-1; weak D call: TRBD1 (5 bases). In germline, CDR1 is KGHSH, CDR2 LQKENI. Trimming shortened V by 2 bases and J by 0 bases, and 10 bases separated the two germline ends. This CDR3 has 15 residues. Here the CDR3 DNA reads TGTGCCAGCTCACCAGGGGGGATCATGAACACTGAAGCTTTCTTT. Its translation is CASSPGGIMNTEAFF.

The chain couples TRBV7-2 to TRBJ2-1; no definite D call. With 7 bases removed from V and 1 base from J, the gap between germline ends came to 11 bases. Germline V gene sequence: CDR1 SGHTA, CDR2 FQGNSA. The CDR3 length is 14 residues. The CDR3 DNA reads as TGTGCCAGCACCCCCCTCGGTTCCTACAATGAGCAGTTCTTC. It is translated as CASTPLGSYNEQFF.

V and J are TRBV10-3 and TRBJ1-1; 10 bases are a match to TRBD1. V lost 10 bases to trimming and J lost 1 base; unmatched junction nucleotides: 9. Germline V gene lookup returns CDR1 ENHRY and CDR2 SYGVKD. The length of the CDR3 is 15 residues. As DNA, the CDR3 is TGTGCCACGCGCCGACAGGGGGCTCGGAACACTGAAGCTTTCTTT. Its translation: CATRRQGARNTEAFF.

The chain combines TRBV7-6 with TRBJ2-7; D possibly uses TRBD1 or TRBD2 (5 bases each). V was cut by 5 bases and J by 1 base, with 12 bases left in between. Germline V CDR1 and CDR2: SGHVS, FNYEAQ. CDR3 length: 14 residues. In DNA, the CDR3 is TGTGCCAGCAGCCACCGGGACGGATCCTACGAGCAGTACTTC. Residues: CASSHRDGSYEQYF.

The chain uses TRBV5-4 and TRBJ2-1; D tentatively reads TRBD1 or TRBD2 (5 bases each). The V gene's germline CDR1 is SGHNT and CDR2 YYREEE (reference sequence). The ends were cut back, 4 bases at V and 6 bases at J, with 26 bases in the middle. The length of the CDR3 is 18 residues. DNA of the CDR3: TGTGCCAGCAGCCCAAAGGGAGTGGGGCTCGACCATGGCAATGAGCAGTTCTTC. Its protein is CASSPKGVGLDHGNEQFF.

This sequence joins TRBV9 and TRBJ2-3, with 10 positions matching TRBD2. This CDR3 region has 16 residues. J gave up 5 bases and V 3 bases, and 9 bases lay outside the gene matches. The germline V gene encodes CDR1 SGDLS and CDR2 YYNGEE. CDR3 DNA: TGTGCCAGCAGCGGACAGCGGGAGGGCCGAGGAGATACGCAGTATTTT. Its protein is CASSGQREGRGDTQYF.

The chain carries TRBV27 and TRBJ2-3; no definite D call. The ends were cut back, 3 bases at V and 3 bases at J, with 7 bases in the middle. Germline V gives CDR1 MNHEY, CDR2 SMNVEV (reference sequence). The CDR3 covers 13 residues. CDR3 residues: CASSLVGTDTQYF. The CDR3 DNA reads TGTGCCAGCAGTTTGGTGGGGACAGATACGCAGTATTTT.

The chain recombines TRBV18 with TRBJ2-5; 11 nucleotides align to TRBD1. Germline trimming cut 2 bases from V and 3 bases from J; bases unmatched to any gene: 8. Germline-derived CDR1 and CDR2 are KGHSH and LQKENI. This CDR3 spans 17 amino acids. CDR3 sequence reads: CASSPGPRTGGEETQYF. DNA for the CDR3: TGTGCCAGCTCACCAGGTCCTAGGACAGGGGGCGAAGAGACCCAGTACTTC.

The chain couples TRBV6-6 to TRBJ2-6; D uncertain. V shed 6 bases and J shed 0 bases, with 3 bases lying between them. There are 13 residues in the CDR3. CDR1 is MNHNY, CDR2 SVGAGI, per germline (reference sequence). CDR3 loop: CASRNSGANVLTF. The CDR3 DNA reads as TGTGCCAGCAGGAACTCTGGGGCCAACGTCCTGACTTTC.

The CDR3 DNA reads TGTGCCAGCAGCTCGCCGACAGGTAACTCCTACGAGCAGTACTTC. It specifies CASSSPTGNSYEQYF. The chain links TRBV7-9 to TRBJ2-7; D perhaps matches TRBD1 (6 bases). Germline-derived CDR1 and CDR2 are SEHNR and FQNEAQ (reference sequence). The CDR3 covers 15 residues. V was cut by 4 bases and J by 0 bases, with 13 bases left in between.

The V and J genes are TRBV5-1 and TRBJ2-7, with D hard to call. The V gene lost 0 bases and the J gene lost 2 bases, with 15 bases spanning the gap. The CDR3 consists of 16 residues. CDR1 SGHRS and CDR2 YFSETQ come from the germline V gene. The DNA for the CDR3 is TGCGCCAGCAGCTTGGGTCCAGATCCCACAACCTACGAGCAGTACTTC. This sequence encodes CASSLGPDPTTYEQYF.